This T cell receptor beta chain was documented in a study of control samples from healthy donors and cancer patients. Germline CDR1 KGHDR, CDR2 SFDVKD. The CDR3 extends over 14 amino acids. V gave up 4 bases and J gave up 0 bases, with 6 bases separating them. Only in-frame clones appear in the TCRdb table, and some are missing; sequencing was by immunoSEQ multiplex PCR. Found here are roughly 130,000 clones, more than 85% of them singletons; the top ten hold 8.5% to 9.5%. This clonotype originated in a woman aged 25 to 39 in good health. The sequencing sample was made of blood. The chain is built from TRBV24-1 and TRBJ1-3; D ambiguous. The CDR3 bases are TGTGCCACCAGTGAGTCAATCTCTGGAAACACCATATATTTT. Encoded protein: CATSESISGNTIYF.